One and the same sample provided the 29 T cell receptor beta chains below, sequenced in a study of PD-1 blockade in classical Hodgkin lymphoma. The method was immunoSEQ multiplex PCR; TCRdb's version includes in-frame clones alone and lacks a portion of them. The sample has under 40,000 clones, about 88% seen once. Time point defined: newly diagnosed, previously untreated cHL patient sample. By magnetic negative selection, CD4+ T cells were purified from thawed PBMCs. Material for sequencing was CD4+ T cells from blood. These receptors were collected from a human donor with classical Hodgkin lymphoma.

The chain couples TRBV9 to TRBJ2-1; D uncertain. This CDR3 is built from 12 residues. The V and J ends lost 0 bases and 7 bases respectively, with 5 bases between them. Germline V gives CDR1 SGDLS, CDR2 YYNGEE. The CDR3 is CASSVAENEQFF. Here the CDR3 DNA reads TGTGCCAGCAGCGTAGCAGAGAATGAGCAGTTCTTC.

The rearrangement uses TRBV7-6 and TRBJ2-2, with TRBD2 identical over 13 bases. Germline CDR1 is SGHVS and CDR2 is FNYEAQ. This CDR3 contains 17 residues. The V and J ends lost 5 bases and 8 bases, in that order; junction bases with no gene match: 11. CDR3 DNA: TGTGCCAGCAGCCCCCAAGGACTAGCGGGAGTCAGGGGGGAGCTGTTTTTT. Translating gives CASSPQGLAGVRGELFF.

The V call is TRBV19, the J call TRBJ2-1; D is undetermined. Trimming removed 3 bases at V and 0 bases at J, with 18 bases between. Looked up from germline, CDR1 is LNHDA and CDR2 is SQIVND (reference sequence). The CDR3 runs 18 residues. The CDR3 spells CASSITAVDGSSYNEQFF. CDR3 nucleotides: TGTGCCAGTAGTATTACCGCCGTGGACGGCAGCTCCTACAATGAGCAGTTCTTC.

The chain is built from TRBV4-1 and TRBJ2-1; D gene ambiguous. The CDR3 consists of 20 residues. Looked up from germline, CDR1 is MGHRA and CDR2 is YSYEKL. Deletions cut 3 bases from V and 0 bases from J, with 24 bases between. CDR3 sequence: CASSHRHNIQATSSYNEQFF. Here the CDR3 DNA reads TGCGCCAGCAGCCACCGTCACAACATCCAAGCGACGAGCTCCTACAATGAGCAGTTCTTC.

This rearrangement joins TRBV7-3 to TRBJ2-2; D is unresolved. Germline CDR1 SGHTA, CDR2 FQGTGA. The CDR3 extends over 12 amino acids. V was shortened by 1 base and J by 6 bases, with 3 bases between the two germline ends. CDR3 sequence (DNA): TGTGCCAGCAGCTTAAGACCCGGGGAGCTGTTTTTT. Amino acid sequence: CASSLRPGELFF. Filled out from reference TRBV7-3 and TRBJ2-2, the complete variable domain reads GAGVSQTPSNKVTEKGKYVELRCDPISGHTALYWYRQSLGQGPEFLIYFQGTGAADDSGLPNDRFFAVRPEGSVSTLKIQRTERGDSAVYLCASSLRPGELFFGEGSRLTVL.

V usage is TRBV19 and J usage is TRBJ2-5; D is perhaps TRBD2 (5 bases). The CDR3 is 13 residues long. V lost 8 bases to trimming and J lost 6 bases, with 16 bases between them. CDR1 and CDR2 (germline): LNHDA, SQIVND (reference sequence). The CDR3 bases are TGTGCCAGTCGGAAAGAGGGAACGAAGACCCAGTACTTC. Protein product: CASRKEGTKTQYF.

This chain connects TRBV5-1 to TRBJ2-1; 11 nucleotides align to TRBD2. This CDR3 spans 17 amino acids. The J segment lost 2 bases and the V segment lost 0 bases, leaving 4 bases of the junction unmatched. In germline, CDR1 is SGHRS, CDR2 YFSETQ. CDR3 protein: CASSLAGLAETYNEQFF. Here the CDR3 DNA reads TGCGCCAGCAGCTTGGCGGGACTAGCGGAAACCTACAATGAGCAGTTCTTC.

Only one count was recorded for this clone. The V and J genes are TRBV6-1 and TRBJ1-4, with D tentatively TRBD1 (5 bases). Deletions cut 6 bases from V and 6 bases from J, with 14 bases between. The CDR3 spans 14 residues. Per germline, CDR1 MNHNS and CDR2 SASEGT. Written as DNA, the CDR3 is TGTGCCAGCAGCCGCGGGGGATCTGATGAAAAACTGTTTTTT. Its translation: CASSRGGSDEKLFF.

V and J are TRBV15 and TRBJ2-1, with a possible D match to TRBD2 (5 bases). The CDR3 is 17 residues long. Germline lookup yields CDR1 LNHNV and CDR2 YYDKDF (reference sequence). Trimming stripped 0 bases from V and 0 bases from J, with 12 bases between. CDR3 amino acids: CATSRDRGSGSYNEQFF. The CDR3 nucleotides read TGTGCCACCAGCAGAGACAGAGGGAGCGGCTCCTACAATGAGCAGTTCTTC.

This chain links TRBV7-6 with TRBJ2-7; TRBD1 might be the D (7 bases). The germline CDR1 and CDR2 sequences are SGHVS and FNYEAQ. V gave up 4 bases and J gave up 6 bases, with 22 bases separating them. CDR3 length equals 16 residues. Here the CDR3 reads CASSSLRDSPGGEQYF. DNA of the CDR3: TGTGCCAGCAGCTCGCTCCGGGACAGCCCCGGGGGCGAGCAGTACTTC. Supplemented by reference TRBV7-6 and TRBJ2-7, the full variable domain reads GAGVSQSPRYKVTKRGQDVALRCDPISGHVSLYWYRQALGQGPEFLTYFNYEAQQDKSGLPNDRFSAERPEGSISTLTIQRTEQRDSAMYRCASSSLRDSPGGEQYFGPGTRLTVT.

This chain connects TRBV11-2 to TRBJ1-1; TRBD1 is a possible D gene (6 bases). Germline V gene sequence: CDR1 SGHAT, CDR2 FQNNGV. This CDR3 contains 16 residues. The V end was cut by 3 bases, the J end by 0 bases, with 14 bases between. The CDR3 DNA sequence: TGTGCCAGCAGCTTGAGGGGGACACTCATGAACACTGAAGCTTTCTTT. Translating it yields CASSLRGTLMNTEAFF.

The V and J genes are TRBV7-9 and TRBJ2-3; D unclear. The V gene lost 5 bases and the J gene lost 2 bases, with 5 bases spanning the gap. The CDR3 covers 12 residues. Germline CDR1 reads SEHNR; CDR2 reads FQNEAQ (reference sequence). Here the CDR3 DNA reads TGTGCCAGCAGCCAAAACACAGATACGCAGTATTTT. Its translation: CASSQNTDTQYF. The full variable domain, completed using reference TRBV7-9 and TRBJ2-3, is DTGVSQNPRHKITKRGQNVTFRCDPISEHNRLYWYRQTLGQGPEFLTYFQNEAQLEKSRLLSDRFSAERPKGSFSTLEIQRTEQGDSAMYLCASSQNTDTQYFGPGTRLTVL.

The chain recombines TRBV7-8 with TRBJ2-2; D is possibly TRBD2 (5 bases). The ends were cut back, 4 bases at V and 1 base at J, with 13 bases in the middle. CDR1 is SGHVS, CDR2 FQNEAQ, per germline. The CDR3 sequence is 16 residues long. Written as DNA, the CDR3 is TGTGCCAGCAGCTCGTTCGGCGGGCGGAACACCGGGGAGCTGTTTTTT. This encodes CASSSFGGRNTGELFF. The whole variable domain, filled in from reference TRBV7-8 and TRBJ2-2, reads GAGVSQSPRYKVAKRGQDVALRCDPISGHVSLFWYQQALGQGPEFLTYFQNEAQLDKSGLPSDRFFAERPEGSVSTLKIQRTQQEDSAVYLCASSSFGGRNTGELFFGEGSRLTVL.

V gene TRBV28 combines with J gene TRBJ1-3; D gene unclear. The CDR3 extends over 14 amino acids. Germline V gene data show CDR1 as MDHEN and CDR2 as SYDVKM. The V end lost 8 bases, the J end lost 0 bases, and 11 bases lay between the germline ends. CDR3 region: CASAPDYSGNTIYF. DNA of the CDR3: TGTGCCAGCGCCCCGGACTACTCTGGAAACACCATATATTTT.

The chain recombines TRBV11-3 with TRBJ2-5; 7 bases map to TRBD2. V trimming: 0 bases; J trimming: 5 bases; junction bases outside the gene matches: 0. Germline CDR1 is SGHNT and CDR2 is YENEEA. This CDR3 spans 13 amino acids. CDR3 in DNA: TGTGCCAGCAGCTTAGAGCGGGAGGAGACCCAGTACTTC. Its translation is CASSLEREETQYF.

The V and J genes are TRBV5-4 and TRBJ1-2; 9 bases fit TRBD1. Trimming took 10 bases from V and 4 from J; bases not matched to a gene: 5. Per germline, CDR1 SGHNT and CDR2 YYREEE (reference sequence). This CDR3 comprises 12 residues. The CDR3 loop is CAAQGASYGYTF. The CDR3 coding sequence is TGTGCCGCACAGGGGGCTAGCTATGGCTACACCTTC.

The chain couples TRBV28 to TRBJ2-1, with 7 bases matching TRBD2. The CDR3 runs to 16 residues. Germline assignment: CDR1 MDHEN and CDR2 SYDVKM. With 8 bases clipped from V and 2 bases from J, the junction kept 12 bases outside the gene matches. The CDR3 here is CASHPWAGDTYNEQFF. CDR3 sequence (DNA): TGTGCCAGCCACCCTTGGGCGGGAGACACCTACAATGAGCAGTTCTTC.

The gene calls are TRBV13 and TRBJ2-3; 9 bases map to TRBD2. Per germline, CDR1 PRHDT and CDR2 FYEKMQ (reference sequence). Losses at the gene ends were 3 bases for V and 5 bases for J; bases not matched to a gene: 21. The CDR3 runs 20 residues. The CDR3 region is CASSFGRGTSGGRARDTQYF. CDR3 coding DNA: TGTGCCAGCAGCTTTGGAAGGGGGACGTCGGGCGGGAGGGCCAGAGATACGCAGTATTTT.

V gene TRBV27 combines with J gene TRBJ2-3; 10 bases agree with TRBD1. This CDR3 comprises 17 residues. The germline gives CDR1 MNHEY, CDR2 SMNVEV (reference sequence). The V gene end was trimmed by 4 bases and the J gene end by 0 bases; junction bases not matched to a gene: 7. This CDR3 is CASSWGQGLLSTDTQYF. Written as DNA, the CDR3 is TGTGCCAGCAGTTGGGGACAGGGGCTACTCAGCACAGATACGCAGTATTTT.

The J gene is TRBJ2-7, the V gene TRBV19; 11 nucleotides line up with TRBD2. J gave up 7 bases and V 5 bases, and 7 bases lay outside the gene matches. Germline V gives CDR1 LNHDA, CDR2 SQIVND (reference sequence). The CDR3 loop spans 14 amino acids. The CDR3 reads CASSRTSGRREQYF. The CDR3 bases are TGTGCCAGTAGTCGTACTAGCGGGAGAAGGGAGCAGTACTTC.

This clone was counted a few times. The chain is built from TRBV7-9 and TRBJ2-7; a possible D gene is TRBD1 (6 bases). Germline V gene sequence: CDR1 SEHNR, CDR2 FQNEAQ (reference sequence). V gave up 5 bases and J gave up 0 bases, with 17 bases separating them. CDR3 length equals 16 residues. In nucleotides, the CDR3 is TGTGCCAGCAGCCCGGGTGGGGGCGGCCGCTCCTACGAGCAGTACTTC. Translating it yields CASSPGGGGRSYEQYF. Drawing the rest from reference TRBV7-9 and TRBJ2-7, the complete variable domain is DTGVSQNPRHKITKRGQNVTFRCDPISEHNRLYWYRQTLGQGPEFLTYFQNEAQLEKSRLLSDRFSAERPKGSFSTLEIQRTEQGDSAMYLCASSPGGGGRSYEQYFGPGTRLTVT.

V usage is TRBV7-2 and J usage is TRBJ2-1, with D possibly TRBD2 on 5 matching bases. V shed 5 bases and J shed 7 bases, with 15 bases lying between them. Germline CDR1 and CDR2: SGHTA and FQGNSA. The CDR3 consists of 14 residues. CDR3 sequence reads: CASSRGLPGNEQFF. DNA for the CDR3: TGTGCCAGCAGCCGCGGGCTCCCGGGGAATGAGCAGTTCTTC.

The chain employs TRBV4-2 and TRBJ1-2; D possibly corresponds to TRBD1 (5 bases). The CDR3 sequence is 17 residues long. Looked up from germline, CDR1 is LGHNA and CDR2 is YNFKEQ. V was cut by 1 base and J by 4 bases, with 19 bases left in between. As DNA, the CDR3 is TGTGCCAGCAGCCAAGTGGCGAGACAGAGTGGGGGCTATGGCTACACCTTC. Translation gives CASSQVARQSGGYGYTF.

CDR3 nucleotide sequence: TGCGCCAGCAGTGATTTGAGGGCCGGCGAGCAGTACTTC. Its protein product is CASSDLRAGEQYF. V is TRBV10-2 and J is TRBJ2-7; D is possibly TRBD2 (5 bases). The length of the CDR3 is 13 residues. Germline loops: CDR1 WSHSY, CDR2 SAAADI. Trimming shortened V by 3 bases and J by 6 bases, and 12 bases separated the two germline ends.

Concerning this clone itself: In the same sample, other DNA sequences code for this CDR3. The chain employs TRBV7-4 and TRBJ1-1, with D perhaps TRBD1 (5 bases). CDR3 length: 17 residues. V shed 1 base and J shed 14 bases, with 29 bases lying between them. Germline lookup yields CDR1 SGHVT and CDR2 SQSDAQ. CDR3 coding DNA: TGTGCCAGCAGCTTAGAACCGAGGGGCCAAGGGCCCCGTGCAGCCTTCTTT. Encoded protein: CASSLEPRGQGPRAAFF.

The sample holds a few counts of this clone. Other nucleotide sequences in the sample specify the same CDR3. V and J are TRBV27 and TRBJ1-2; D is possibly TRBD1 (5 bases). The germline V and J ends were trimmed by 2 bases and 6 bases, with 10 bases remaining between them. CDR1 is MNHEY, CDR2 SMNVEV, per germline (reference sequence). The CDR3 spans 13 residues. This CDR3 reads CASSLRGADGYTF. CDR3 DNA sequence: TGTGCCAGCAGTTTAAGGGGTGCGGATGGCTACACCTTC.

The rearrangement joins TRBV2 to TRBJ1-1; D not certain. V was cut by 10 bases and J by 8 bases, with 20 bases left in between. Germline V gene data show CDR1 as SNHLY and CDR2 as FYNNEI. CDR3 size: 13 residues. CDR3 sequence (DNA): TGTGCCACCCGGTCCGTGACGGCGATCGAAGCTTTCTTT. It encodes CATRSVTAIEAFF. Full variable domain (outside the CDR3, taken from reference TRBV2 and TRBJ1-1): EPEVTQTPSHQVTQMGQEVILRCVPISNHLYFYWYRQILGQKVEFLVSFYNNEISEKSEIFDDQFSVERPDGSNFTLKIRSTKLEDSAMYFCATRSVTAIEAFFGQGTRLTVV.

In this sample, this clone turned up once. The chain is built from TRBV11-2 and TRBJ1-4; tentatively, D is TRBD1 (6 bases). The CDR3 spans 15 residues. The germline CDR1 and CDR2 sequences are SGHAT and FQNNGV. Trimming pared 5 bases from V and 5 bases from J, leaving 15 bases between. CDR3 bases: TGTGCCAGCAGCCCCCGGGACATAAAAAATGAAAAACTGTTTTTT. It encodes CASSPRDIKNEKLFF.

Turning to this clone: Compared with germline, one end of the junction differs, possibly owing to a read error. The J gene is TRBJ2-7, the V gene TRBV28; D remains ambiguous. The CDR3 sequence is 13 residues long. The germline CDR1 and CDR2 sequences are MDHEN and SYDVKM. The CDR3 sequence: CASSSGKTNKCDF. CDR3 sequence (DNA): TGTGCCAGCAGTTCTGGGAAAACAAATAAGTGCGACTTC.